This TCR beta chain was captured by sequencing in a study of blood T cell repertoires in COVID-19. On the study more broadly: Samples taken during acute and convalescent COVID-19 were collected in the United States, Italy and Spain.

Clones were sequenced by immunoSEQ multiplex PCR, and TCRdb holds only the in-frame ones, with some missing. The top ten clones hold roughly 1.9% of a sample with some 510,000 clones, approximately 90% of them seen once. V was cut by 3 bases and J by 7 bases, with 11 bases left in between. The CDR3 is made up of 13 amino acids. The clonotype was recovered from a woman in her thirties or forties who had recovered from COVID-19. J is TRBJ2-3 and V is TRBV12-3 or TRBV12-4, with D possibly matching TRBD2 (6 bases). Sequencing was carried out using PBMCs or T cells enriched from blood (not recorded which). The CDR3, as DNA: TGTGCCAGCAGTTTTTCGGGACTTAATACGCAGTATTTT. It is translated as CASSFSGLNTQYF.